The present entry profiles one T cell receptor (beta chain) with its context. The data are from a study of T cells in tuberculosis. Background on the study: In South Africa, adults with active tuberculosis were compared with IGRA-negative and latently infected IGRA-positive adolescents.

Assay used: immunoSEQ multiplex PCR; TCRdb lists only in-frame clones, some missing. This sample yields 29,000 or so clones, of which approximately 95% are seen a single time; over 4% belongs to the top ten. CDR1 is MDHEN and CDR2 is SYDVKM in the germline V gene. The CDR3 runs to 12 residues. Trimming took off 10 bases at V and 0 bases at J, with 4 bases between the two ends. The clonotype comes from a donor aged 10-29 years with latent tuberculosis or without tuberculosis infection. Sequenced: PBMCs. This chain connects TRBV28 to TRBJ2-6; unclear D gene. CDR3 in DNA: TGTGCCACCCACTCTGGGGCCAACGTCCTGACTTTC. Translating it yields CATHSGANVLTF.